A selection of T cell receptor beta chains follows, all from one sample in a study of shared clonotypes between healthy human individuals. Some clones are missing from TCRdb's copy, which holds only in-frame ones; the method was immunoSEQ multiplex PCR. The sample lists about 1,900,000 clones; approximately 94% were seen once. Sample: naive CD8+ T cells sorted from blood. The source is a man aged 18 to 29 in good health. The CDR3 runs from the conserved cysteine through the conserved F or W. Fields, in order: clone size, D gene, CDR3 length, V gene, J gene, CDR3 protein, CDR3 DNA. A D gene is named only where the DNA matches it firmly. Some rows have no size entry. The others give once, few or many, or a class for an expanded clone.

clone size: NA
D gene: TRBD1
CDR3 length: 14
V gene: TRBV10-3
J gene: TRBJ1-1
CDR3 protein: CAISVEGANTEAFF
CDR3 DNA: TGTGCCATCAGTGTAGAGGGGGCGAACACTGAAGCTTTCTTT

clone size: NA
D gene: NA
CDR3 length: 17
V gene: TRBV4-1
J gene: TRBJ2-6
CDR3 protein: CASSQSYFSSGANVLTF
CDR3 DNA: TGCGCCAGCAGCCAATCTTATTTTAGCTCTGGGGCCAACGTCCTGACTTTC

clone size: NA
D gene: TRBD2
CDR3 length: 23
V gene: TRBV9
J gene: TRBJ2-5
CDR3 protein: CASRGTSGRAWGGSNSHQETQYF
CDR3 DNA: TGTGCCAGCAGAGGGACTAGCGGGAGGGCCTGGGGGGGCTCCAACTCCCACCAAGAGACCCAGTACTTC

clone size: NA
D gene: NA
CDR3 length: 14
V gene: TRBV7-2
J gene: TRBJ2-7
CDR3 protein: CASSLAGSSYEQYF
CDR3 DNA: TGTGCCAGCAGCTTAGCGGGGAGCTCCTACGAGCAGTACTTC

clone size: NA
D gene: NA
CDR3 length: 16
V gene: TRBV28
J gene: TRBJ1-1
CDR3 protein: CASSFAPRDNKPEAFF
CDR3 DNA: TGTGCCAGCAGTTTCGCCCCTAGGGACAACAAGCCTGAAGCTTTCTTT

clone size: once
D gene: NA
CDR3 length: 16
V gene: TRBV18
J gene: TRBJ1-1
CDR3 protein: CASSPPKGAGLPEAFF
CDR3 DNA: TGTGCCAGCTCACCACCAAAGGGCGCGGGGTTACCTGAAGCTTTCTTT

clone size: NA
D gene: NA
CDR3 length: 15
V gene: TRBV6-1
J gene: TRBJ1-4
CDR3 protein: CASSEDTGWNEKLFF
CDR3 DNA: TGTGCCAGCAGTGAAGATACAGGGTGGAATGAAAAACTGTTTTTT

clone size: NA
D gene: NA
CDR3 length: 14
V gene: TRBV9
J gene: TRBJ2-3
CDR3 protein: CASSVEVAIQAQYF
CDR3 DNA: TGTGCCAGCAGCGTAGAGGTTGCTATCCAAGCCCAGTATTTT

clone size: NA
D gene: NA
CDR3 length: 15
V gene: TRBV30
J gene: TRBJ2-1
CDR3 protein: CAWSGEVGFGNEQFF
CDR3 DNA: TGTGCCTGGAGTGGCGAGGTTGGCTTCGGGAATGAGCAGTTCTTC

clone size: NA
D gene: NA
CDR3 length: 13
V gene: TRBV28
J gene: TRBJ1-2
CDR3 protein: CASSLSRNYGYTF
CDR3 DNA: TGTGCCAGCAGTCTTTCACGAAACTATGGCTACACCTTC